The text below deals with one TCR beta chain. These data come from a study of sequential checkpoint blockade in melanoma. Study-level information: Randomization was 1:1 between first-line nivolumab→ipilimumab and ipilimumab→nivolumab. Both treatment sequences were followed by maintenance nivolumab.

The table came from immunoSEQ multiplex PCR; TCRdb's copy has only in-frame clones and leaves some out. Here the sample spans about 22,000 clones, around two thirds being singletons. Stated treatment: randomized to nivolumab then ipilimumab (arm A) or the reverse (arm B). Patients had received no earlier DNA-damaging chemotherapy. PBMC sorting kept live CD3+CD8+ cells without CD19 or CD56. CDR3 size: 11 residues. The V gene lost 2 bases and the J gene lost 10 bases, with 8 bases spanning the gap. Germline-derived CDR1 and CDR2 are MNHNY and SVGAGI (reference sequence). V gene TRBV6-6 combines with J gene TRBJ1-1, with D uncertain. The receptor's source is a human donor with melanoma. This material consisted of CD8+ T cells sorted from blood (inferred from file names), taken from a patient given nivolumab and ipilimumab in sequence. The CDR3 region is CASSYGSGAFF. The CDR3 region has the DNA TGTGCCAGCAGTTACGGGTCAGGAGCTTTCTTT.